Below are 5 T cell receptor beta chains sequenced from a single sample in a study of blood T cells in healthy people across ages. With a J-beta primer mix and a sample-barcoded 5' primer, a second PCR ran 7 to 11 cycles. TCRdb re-called the 5' RACE reads with MiXCR, one entry per CDR3 protein. The sample records over 1.5 million distinct CDR3 sequences, 40% to 55% being singletons. Material for sequencing was blood. These receptors originate from a woman between 40 and 50 years old in good health.

The chain is built from TRBV6-6 and TRBJ2-7; tentatively, D is TRBD1 or TRBD2 (6 bases each). V dropped 2 bases and J dropped 5 bases, with 13 bases sitting between them. This CDR3 contains 14 residues. The V gene's germline CDR1 is MNHNY and CDR2 SVGAGI (reference sequence). DNA of the CDR3: TGTGCCAGCAGTTACGCTGGGGGGCTCCACGAGCAGTACTTC. Translation: CASSYAGGLHEQYF.

This clonotype was observed once. The J gene is TRBJ2-4, the V gene TRBV29-1; TRBD1 might be the D (6 bases). The J call is doubtful: the DNA matches TRBJ2-7 better. Germline V gene lookup returns CDR1 SQVTM and CDR2 ANQGSEA. The CDR3 is made up of 15 amino acids. The CDR3 spells CSVEILGAVAYEQYF. CDR3 bases: TGCAGCGTTGAGATTCTGGGGGCAGTAGCCTACGAGCAGTACTTC.

The rearrangement uses TRBV28 and TRBJ2-4; 11 bases agree with TRBD2. CDR3 length: 14 residues. Germline V gene lookup returns CDR1 MDHEN and CDR2 SYDVKM. The ends lost 10 bases at V and 4 bases at J; junction bases unmatched: 6. For the CDR3, the DNA is TGTGCCACCCTAGTAGCGGGGGGGAAAAACATTCAGTACTTC. Amino acids: CATLVAGGKNIQYF.

This clonotype was counted between two and nine times. The chain is built from TRBV13 and TRBJ2-1; D call uncertain. V was shortened by 3 bases and J by 4 bases, with 13 bases between the two germline ends. CDR3 length equals 15 residues. CDR1 and CDR2 from the germline V gene are PRHDT and FYEKMQ (reference sequence). CDR3 coding DNA: TGTGCCAGCAGCTTCAACGGTGGGCTTTACAATGAGCAGTTCTTC. Translating gives CASSFNGGLYNEQFF.

A few counts support this clonotype. The J gene is TRBJ2-7, the V gene TRBV29-1, with 10 bases identical to TRBD1. V was pared by 4 bases and J by 2 bases, with 5 bases of the junction left unmatched. Germline V gives CDR1 SQVTM, CDR2 ANQGSEA. The CDR3 sequence is 14 residues long. In DNA form, the CDR3 reads TGCAGCGTTGTTCCGGGACAGGGGACCTACGAGCAGTACTTC. Amino acid sequence: CSVVPGQGTYEQYF.